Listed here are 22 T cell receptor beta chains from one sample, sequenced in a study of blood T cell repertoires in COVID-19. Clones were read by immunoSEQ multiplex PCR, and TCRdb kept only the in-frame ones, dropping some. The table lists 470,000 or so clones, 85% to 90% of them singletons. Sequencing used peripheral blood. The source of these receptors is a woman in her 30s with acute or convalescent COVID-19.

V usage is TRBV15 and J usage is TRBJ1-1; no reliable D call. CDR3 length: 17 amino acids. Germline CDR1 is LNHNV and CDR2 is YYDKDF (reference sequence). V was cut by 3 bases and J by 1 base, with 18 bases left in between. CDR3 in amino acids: CATSSPAGSRRNTEAFF. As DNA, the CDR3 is TGTGCCACCAGCAGCCCCGCGGGTTCCCGCAGGAACACTGAAGCTTTCTTT.

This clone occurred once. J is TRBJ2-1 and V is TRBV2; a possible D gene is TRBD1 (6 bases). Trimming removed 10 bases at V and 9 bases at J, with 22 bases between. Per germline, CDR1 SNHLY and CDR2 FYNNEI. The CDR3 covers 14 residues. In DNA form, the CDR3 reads TGTGCCAACCAATGGGACACCCAGGACCCTGAGCAGTTCTTC. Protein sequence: CANQWDTQDPEQFF.

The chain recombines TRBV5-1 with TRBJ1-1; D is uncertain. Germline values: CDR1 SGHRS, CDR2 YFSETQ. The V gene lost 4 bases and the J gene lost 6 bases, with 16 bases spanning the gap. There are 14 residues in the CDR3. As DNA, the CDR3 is TGCGCCAGCAGCCCGGCCTACGCGGTATCTGAAGCTTTCTTT. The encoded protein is CASSPAYAVSEAFF.

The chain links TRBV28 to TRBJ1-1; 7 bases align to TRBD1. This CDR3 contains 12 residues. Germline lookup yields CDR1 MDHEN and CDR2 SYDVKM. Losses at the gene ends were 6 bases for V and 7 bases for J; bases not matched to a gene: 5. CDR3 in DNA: TGTGCCAGCAGCCCCCGACAGGGTGAAGCTTTCTTT. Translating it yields CASSPRQGEAFF. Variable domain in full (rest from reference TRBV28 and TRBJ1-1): DVKVTQSSRYLVKRTGEKVFLECVQDMDHENMFWYRQDPGLGLRLIYFSYDVKMKEKGDIPEGYSVSREKKERFSLILESASTNQTSMYLCASSPRQGEAFFGQGTRLTVV.

CDR3 nucleotides: TGCGCCAGCAGCTTGCCAGGGGACGAAAACACCTTC. Translated: CASSLPGDENTF. The rearrangement joins TRBV5-1 to TRBJ1-2, with D possibly being TRBD1 (6 bases). This CDR3 contains 12 residues. V dropped 1 base and J dropped 12 bases, with 13 bases sitting between them. The V gene's germline CDR1 is SGHRS and CDR2 YFSETQ.

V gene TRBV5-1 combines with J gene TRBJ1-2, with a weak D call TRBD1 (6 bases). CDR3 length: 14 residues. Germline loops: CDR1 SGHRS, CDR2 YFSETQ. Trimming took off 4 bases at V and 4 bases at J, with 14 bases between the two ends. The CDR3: CASSARGNGYGYTF. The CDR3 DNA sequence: TGCGCCAGCAGCGCTAGGGGGAACGGCTATGGCTACACCTTC.

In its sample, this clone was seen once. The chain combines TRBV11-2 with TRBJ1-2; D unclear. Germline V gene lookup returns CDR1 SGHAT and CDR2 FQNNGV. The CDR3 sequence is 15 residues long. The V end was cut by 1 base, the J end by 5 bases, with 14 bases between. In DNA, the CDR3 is TGTGCCAGCAGCTTAGGACTGAAAGTGGAGTATGGCTACACCTTC. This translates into CASSLGLKVEYGYTF.

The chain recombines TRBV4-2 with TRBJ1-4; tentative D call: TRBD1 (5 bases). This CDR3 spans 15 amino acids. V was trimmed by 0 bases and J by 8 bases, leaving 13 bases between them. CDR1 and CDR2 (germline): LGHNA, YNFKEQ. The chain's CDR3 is CASSQDVRDGEKLFF. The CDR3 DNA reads TGTGCCAGCAGCCAAGACGTGCGGGACGGCGAAAAACTGTTTTTT.

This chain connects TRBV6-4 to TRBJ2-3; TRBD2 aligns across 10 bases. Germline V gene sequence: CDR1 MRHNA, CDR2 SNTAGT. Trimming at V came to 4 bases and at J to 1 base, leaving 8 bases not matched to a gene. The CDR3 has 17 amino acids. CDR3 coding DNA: TGTGCCAGCAGTGCTTCCGCTAGCGGGGGCCGCACAGATACGCAGTATTTT. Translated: CASSASASGGRTDTQYF.

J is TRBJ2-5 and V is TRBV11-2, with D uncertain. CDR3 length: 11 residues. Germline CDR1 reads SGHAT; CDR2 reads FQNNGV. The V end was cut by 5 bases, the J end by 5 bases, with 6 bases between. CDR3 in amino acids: CASSAEETQYF. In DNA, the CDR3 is TGTGCCAGCAGCGCTGAGGAGACCCAGTACTTC.

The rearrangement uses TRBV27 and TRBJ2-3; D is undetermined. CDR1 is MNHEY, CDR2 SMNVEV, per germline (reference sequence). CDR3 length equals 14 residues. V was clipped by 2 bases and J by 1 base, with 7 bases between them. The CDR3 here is CASSLGQRTDTQYF. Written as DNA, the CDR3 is TGTGCCAGCAGTTTAGGGCAACGCACAGATACGCAGTATTTT.

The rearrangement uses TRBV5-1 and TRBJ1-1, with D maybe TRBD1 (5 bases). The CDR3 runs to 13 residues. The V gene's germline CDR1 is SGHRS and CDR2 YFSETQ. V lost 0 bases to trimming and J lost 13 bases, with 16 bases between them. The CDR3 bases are TGCGCCAGCAGCTTGGTTATCCAGGGATATGTTTTCTTT. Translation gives CASSLVIQGYVFF.

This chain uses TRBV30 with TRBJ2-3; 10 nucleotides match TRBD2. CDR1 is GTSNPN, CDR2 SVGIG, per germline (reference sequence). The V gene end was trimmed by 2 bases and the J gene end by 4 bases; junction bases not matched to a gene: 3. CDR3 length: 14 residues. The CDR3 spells CAWSLSGGADTQYF. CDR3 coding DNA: TGTGCCTGGAGTCTCAGCGGGGGGGCAGATACGCAGTATTTT. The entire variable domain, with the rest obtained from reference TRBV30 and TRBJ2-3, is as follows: SQTIHQWPATLVQPVGSPLSLECTVEGTSNPNLYWYRQAAGRGLQLLFYSVGIGQISSEVPQNLSASRPQDRQFILSSKKLLLSDSGFYLCAWSLSGGADTQYFGPGTRLTVL.

The CDR3 spells CASSHLGGGGDTQYF. The CDR3, as DNA: TGTGCCAGCAGCCACCTCGGGGGGGGAGGAGATACGCAGTATTTT. The chain carries TRBV3-1 (or the pseudogene TRBV3-2) and TRBJ2-3, with 8 bases identical to TRBD2. The CDR3 has 15 amino acids. Germline V gene sequence: CDR1 LGHDT, CDR2 YNNKEL (reference sequence). Trimming at V came to 3 bases and at J to 5 bases, leaving 7 bases not matched to a gene.

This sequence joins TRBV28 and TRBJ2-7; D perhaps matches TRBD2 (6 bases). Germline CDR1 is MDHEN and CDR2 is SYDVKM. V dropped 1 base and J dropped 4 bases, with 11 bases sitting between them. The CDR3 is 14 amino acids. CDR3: CASSLLPGAYEQYF. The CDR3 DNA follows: TGTGCCAGCAGTTTATTACCGGGAGCGTACGAGCAGTACTTC.

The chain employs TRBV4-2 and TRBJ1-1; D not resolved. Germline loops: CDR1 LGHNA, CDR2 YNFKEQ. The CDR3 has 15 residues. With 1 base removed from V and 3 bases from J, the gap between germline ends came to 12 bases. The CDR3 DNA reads TGTGCCAGCAGCCAAGTCGACGGTGGAGACACTGAAGCTTTCTTT. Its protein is CASSQVDGGDTEAFF.

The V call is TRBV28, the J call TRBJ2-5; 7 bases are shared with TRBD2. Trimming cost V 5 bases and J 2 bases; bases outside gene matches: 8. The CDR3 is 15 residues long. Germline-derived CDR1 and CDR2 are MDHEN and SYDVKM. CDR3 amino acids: CASSTGDYFQETQYF. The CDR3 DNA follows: TGTGCCAGCAGTACCGGGGACTACTTTCAAGAGACCCAGTACTTC. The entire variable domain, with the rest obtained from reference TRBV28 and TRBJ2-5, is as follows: DVKVTQSSRYLVKRTGEKVFLECVQDMDHENMFWYRQDPGLGLRLIYFSYDVKMKEKGDIPEGYSVSREKKERFSLILESASTNQTSMYLCASSTGDYFQETQYFGPGTRLLVL.

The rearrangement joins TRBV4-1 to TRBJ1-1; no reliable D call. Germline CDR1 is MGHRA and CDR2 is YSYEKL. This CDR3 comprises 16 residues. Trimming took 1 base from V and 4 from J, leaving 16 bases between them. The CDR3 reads CASSQVGGVEGTEAFF. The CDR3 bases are TGCGCCAGCAGCCAAGTCGGTGGAGTGGAGGGCACTGAAGCTTTCTTT.

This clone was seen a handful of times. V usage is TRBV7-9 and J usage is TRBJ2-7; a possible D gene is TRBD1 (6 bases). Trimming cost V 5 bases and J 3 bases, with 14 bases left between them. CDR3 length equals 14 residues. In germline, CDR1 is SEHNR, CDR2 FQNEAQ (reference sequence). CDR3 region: CASSPRTANYEQYF. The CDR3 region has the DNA TGTGCCAGCAGCCCTCGGACAGCAAACTACGAGCAGTACTTC.

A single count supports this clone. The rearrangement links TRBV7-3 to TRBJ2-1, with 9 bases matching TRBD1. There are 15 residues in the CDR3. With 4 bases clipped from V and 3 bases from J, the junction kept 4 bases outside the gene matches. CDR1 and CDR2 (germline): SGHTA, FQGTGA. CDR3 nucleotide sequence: TGTGCCAGCAGCTCCGCGGGACAGGGCTACAATGAGCAGTTCTTC. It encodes CASSSAGQGYNEQFF. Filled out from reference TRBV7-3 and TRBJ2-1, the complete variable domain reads GAGVSQTPSNKVTEKGKYVELRCDPISGHTALYWYRQSLGQGPEFLIYFQGTGAADDSGLPNDRFFAVRPEGSVSTLKIQRTERGDSAVYLCASSSAGQGYNEQFFGPGTRLTVL.

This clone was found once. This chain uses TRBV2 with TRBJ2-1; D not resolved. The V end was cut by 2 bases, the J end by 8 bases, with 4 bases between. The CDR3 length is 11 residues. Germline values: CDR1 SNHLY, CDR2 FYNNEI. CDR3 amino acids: CASSETYEQFF. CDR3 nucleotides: TGTGCCAGCAGTGAAACATATGAGCAGTTCTTC. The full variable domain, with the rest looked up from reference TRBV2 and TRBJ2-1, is EPEVTQTPSHQVTQMGQEVILRCVPISNHLYFYWYRQILGQKVEFLVSFYNNEISEKSEIFDDQFSVERPDGSNFTLKIRSTKLEDSAMYFCASSETYEQFFGPGTRLTVL.

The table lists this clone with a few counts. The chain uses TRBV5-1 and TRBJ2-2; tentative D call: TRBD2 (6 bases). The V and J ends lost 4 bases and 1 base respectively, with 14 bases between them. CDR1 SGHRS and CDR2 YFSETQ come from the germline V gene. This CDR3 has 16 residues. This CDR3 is CASSRDGGRNTGELFF. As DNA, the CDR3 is TGCGCCAGCAGCCGGGACGGAGGGCGGAACACCGGGGAGCTGTTTTTT.